The 30 T cell receptor beta chains below come from one sample, sequenced in a study of shared clonotypes between healthy human individuals. Assay used: immunoSEQ multiplex PCR; TCRdb lists only in-frame clones, some missing. The sample consists of millions of clones, 90% to 95% of them appearing once. The sample comprised naive CD4+ T cells sorted from blood. Subset: CD45RA+ positively selected. These receptor sequences come from a man between 18 and 29 years old in good health.

This sequence joins TRBV7-3 and TRBJ2-1; 8 bases match TRBD1. CDR3 length: 16 amino acids. The junction had 6 bases not matched to a gene; V was cut back by 5 bases and J by 0 bases. Germline CDR1 is SGHTA and CDR2 is FQGTGA. The CDR3 region has the DNA TGTGCCAGCAGCCAAACAGGGGGGAGCTCCTACAATGAGCAGTTCTTC. It encodes CASSQTGGSSYNEQFF.

This clone showed up just a few times. The V and J genes are TRBV2 and TRBJ2-2; D remains unclear. This CDR3 comprises 16 residues. The V end was cut by 3 bases, the J end by 0 bases, with 11 bases between. Germline lookup yields CDR1 SNHLY and CDR2 FYNNEI. CDR3 sequence: CASSEDSAANTGELFF. CDR3 bases: TGTGCCAGCAGTGAGGATTCCGCTGCGAACACCGGGGAGCTGTTTTTT.

This chain links TRBV7-9 with TRBJ2-3; D unresolved. The V gene lost 3 bases and the J gene lost 6 bases, with 13 bases spanning the gap. CDR1 and CDR2 (germline): SEHNR, FQNEAQ (reference sequence). The CDR3 runs 14 residues. DNA of the CDR3: TGTGCCAGCAGCTTCCACCTCTCGGTGGATACGCAGTATTTT. It is translated as CASSFHLSVDTQYF.

V usage is TRBV19 and J usage is TRBJ1-2; TRBD1 matches at 7 bases. The CDR3 spans 13 residues. V shed 5 bases and J 4 bases; nucleotides not matched to a gene: 4. CDR1 is LNHDA and CDR2 is SQIVND in the germline V gene (reference sequence). CDR3 amino acids: CASSDRVPYGYTF. The CDR3 DNA sequence: TGTGCCAGTAGTGACAGGGTCCCCTATGGCTACACCTTC.

The rearrangement joins TRBV6-5 to TRBJ1-2, with 7 bases aligning to TRBD1. The CDR3 is made up of 13 amino acids. In germline, CDR1 is MNHEY, CDR2 SVGAGI. With 5 bases clipped from V and 2 bases from J, the junction kept 2 bases outside the gene matches. The CDR3 region has the DNA TGTGCCAGCAGTCTGGACAGGAACTATGGCTACACCTTC. Residues: CASSLDRNYGYTF.

V gene TRBV2 combines with J gene TRBJ2-1, with D tentatively TRBD2 (6 bases). The CDR3 length is 13 residues. Germline-derived CDR1 and CDR2 are SNHLY and FYNNEI. The V end lost 10 bases, the J end lost 4 bases, and 14 bases lay between the germline ends. The CDR3 region is CATQIAEYNEQFF. In DNA, the CDR3 is TGTGCCACCCAAATAGCGGAATACAATGAGCAGTTCTTC. The complete variable domain, with remaining parts taken from reference TRBV2 and TRBJ2-1, reads EPEVTQTPSHQVTQMGQEVILRCVPISNHLYFYWYRQILGQKVEFLVSFYNNEISEKSEIFDDQFSVERPDGSNFTLKIRSTKLEDSAMYFCATQIAEYNEQFFGPGTRLTVL.

The rearrangement links TRBV9 to TRBJ1-3; D is uncertain. Germline CDR1 SGDLS, CDR2 YYNGEE. Trimming cost V 0 bases and J 0 bases, with 7 bases left between them. The CDR3 runs to 15 residues. The CDR3 coding sequence is TGTGCCAGCAGCGTAGAGGGTTTCTCTGGAAACACCATATATTTT. Protein product: CASSVEGFSGNTIYF.

The chain employs TRBV6-5 and TRBJ1-1; the D gene is possibly TRBD1 (6 bases). Germline assignment: CDR1 MNHEY and CDR2 SVGAGI. CDR3 length: 12 residues. V gave up 6 bases and J gave up 5 bases, with 10 bases separating them. DNA of the CDR3: TGTGCCAGCAGCAGGACAGAGACTGAAGCTTTCTTT. Translating gives CASSRTETEAFF.

The chain carries TRBV12-5 and TRBJ1-1; TRBD1 agrees at 10 bases. Germline-derived CDR1 and CDR2 are LGHNT and FRNRAP. The CDR3 runs 14 residues. With V trimmed by 1 base and J by 5 bases, 1 base remained unmatched. The CDR3 bases are TGTGCTAGTGGTTTGGGGGACAGGGGTACTGAAGCTTTCTTT. Its translation is CASGLGDRGTEAFF.

This chain joins TRBV4-3 and TRBJ1-2; TRBD1 matches 8 bases. The germline gives CDR1 LGHNA, CDR2 YSLEER. The CDR3 has 14 amino acids. The V and J ends lost 0 bases and 8 bases, in that order; junction bases with no gene match: 5. The DNA of the CDR3 is TGCGCCAGCAGCCAAGACGACAGGGGAAGCGGCTACACCTTC. Translated: CASSQDDRGSGYTF.

The genes are TRBV6-4 and TRBJ2-3; TRBD2 agrees at 8 bases. Germline lookup yields CDR1 MRHNA and CDR2 SNTAGT. The CDR3 is 14 amino acids. V trimming: 5 bases; J trimming: 7 bases; junction bases outside the gene matches: 8. The chain's CDR3 is CASSPQRGSHTQYF. CDR3 DNA sequence: TGTGCCAGCAGTCCCCAGCGGGGGTCACATACGCAGTATTTT.

This chain joins TRBV30 and TRBJ1-3; a weak D match, TRBD1 (6 bases). V was shortened by 2 bases and J by 0 bases, with 14 bases between the two germline ends. CDR3 size: 16 residues. The germline V gene encodes CDR1 GTSNPN and CDR2 SVGIG (reference sequence). The chain's CDR3 is CAWSPDRPSSGNTIYF. The CDR3 DNA reads as TGTGCCTGGAGTCCGGACAGACCCTCCTCTGGAAACACCATATATTTT.

The chain uses TRBV4-1 and TRBJ2-7, with 8 bases matching TRBD1. The CDR3 runs 16 residues. Germline lookup yields CDR1 MGHRA and CDR2 YSYEKL. Losses at the gene ends were 3 bases for V and 3 bases for J; bases not matched to a gene: 10. This CDR3 reads CASSHIGQGRLYEQYF. The DNA of the CDR3 is TGCGCCAGCAGCCATATCGGACAGGGACGGCTCTACGAGCAGTACTTC.

A note on this clone: A single base separates this from a much larger clone, so it may be a read error. Within the sample, other DNA sequences also encode this same CDR3. V usage is TRBV9 and J usage is TRBJ1-1; TRBD1 might be the D (5 bases). The CDR3 is made up of 16 amino acids. Germline assignment: CDR1 SGDLS and CDR2 YYNGEE. CDR3 region: CASSAPGPRGLTEAFF. The CDR3 bases are TGTGCCAGCAGCGCCCCGGGTCCGAGGGGATTGACTGAAGCCTTCTTT. The whole variable domain, filled in from reference TRBV9 and TRBJ1-1, reads DSGVTQTPKHLITATGQRVTLRCSPRSGDLSVYWYQQSLDQGLQFLIQYYNGEERAKGNILERFSAQQFPDLHSELNLSSLELGDSALYFCASSAPGPRGLTEAFFGQGTRLTVV.

V usage is TRBV5-1 and J usage is TRBJ2-7; TRBD1 aligns across 7 bases. CDR3 length equals 14 residues. CDR1 SGHRS and CDR2 YFSETQ come from the germline V gene. Losses at the gene ends were 1 base for V and 2 bases for J; bases not matched to a gene: 3. In DNA form, the CDR3 reads TGCGCCAGCAGCTTGACAGGGGATACCTACGAGCAGTACTTC. Its protein is CASSLTGDTYEQYF. The full variable domain, completed using reference TRBV5-1 and TRBJ2-7, is KAGVTQTPRYLIKTRGQQVTLSCSPISGHRSVSWYQQTPGQGLQFLFEYFSETQRNKGNFPGRFSGRQFSNSRSEMNVSTLELGDSALYLCASSLTGDTYEQYFGPGTRLTVT.

The chain couples TRBV6-1 to TRBJ1-3, with 7 positions matching TRBD1. V lost 3 bases, J lost 1 base, and 3 bases stayed unmatched. The CDR3 covers 15 residues. The germline gives CDR1 MNHNS, CDR2 SASEGT. The CDR3 coding sequence is TGTGCCAGCAGTGACCGACAGGGTTCTGGAAACACCATATATTTT. It yields the protein CASSDRQGSGNTIYF.

The chain employs TRBV19 and TRBJ2-3, with 8 positions matching TRBD1. The CDR3 contains 14 residues. V trimming: 3 bases; J trimming: 1 base; junction bases outside the gene matches: 0. Germline V gives CDR1 LNHDA, CDR2 SQIVND (reference sequence). CDR3 sequence (DNA): TGTGCCAGTAGTATGACAGGGGGCACAGATACGCAGTATTTT. This codes for CASSMTGGTDTQYF.

This chain joins TRBV19 and TRBJ1-5, with D unresolved. CDR3 length: 15 residues. V was cut by 7 bases and J by 1 base, with 14 bases left in between. Germline V gene sequence: CDR1 LNHDA, CDR2 SQIVND (reference sequence). CDR3 residues: CASTTVLGSNQPQHF. As DNA, the CDR3 is TGTGCCAGTACCACAGTTCTCGGGAGCAATCAGCCCCAGCATTTT.

This chain joins TRBV2 and TRBJ1-5; TRBD1 might be the D (6 bases). The germline V gene encodes CDR1 SNHLY and CDR2 FYNNEI. With 1 base removed from V and 7 bases from J, the gap between germline ends came to 17 bases. CDR3 length: 16 residues. The CDR3 nucleotides are TGTGCCAGCAGTGAAGTCGTGACAGGAGTAGGACAGCCCCAGCATTTT. Amino acids: CASSEVVTGVGQPQHF. The variable domain in full, with the rest retrieved from reference TRBV2 and TRBJ1-5, is EPEVTQTPSHQVTQMGQEVILRCVPISNHLYFYWYRQILGQKVEFLVSFYNNEISEKSEIFDDQFSVERPDGSNFTLKIRSTKLEDSAMYFCASSEVVTGVGQPQHFGDGTRLSIL.

The V gene is TRBV1, the J gene TRBJ2-1; whether TRBD2, the table's D call, matches the DNA was not checked. TRBV1 is given as a pseudogene. There are 12 residues in the CDR3. Here the CDR3 reads CTSSREENEQFF. The CDR3 region has the DNA TGCACCAGCTCGCGGGAGGAAAATGAGCAGTTCTTC.

This clone has a single count. This chain joins TRBV4-1 and TRBJ1-2, with a tentative D call TRBD1 (6 bases). The CDR3 runs 12 residues. Deletions cut 1 base from V and 9 bases from J, with 9 bases between. From germline, CDR1 is MGHRA and CDR2 YSYEKL. The CDR3 is CASSQVQGRYTF. The CDR3 DNA reads TGCGCCAGCAGCCAAGTACAGGGACGCTACACCTTC.

The CDR3 DNA reads TGTGCCAGTAGTCCCGGCGGAGCAGGGACCCAGTACTTC. Amino acids: CASSPGGAGTQYF. V gene TRBV19 combines with J gene TRBJ2-5, with D hard to call. The V gene lost 5 bases and the J gene lost 7 bases, with 14 bases spanning the gap. The germline V gene has CDR1 LNHDA and CDR2 SQIVND (reference sequence). The CDR3 runs 13 residues.

The chain recombines TRBV4-3 with TRBJ2-2; D call uncertain. CDR1 and CDR2 (germline): LGHNA, YSLEER. V lost 0 bases to trimming and J lost 7 bases, with 9 bases between them. The CDR3 runs to 14 residues. In nucleotides, the CDR3 is TGCGCCAGCAGCCAAGATCAAGTCGGCGGGGAGCTGTTTTTT. This gives the protein CASSQDQVGGELFF.

The chain recombines TRBV25-1 with TRBJ1-4; D is unresolved. Germline values: CDR1 MGHDK, CDR2 SYGVNS. Trimming pared 6 bases from V and 0 bases from J, leaving 8 bases between. There are 14 residues in the CDR3. The CDR3 sequence is CASSSFSTNEKLFF. The CDR3 coding sequence is TGTGCCAGCAGCTCCTTTTCAACTAATGAAAAACTGTTTTTT. The full variable domain, with the rest looked up from reference TRBV25-1 and TRBJ1-4, is EADIYQTPRYLVIGTGKKITLECSQTMGHDKMYWYQQDPGMELHLIHYSYGVNSTEKGDLSSESTVSRIRTEHFPLTLESARPSHTSQYLCASSSFSTNEKLFFGSGTQLSVL.

The chain links TRBV28 to TRBJ2-2; TRBD1 agrees at 7 bases. V shed 7 bases, J shed 0 bases, and the junction held 8 bases outside the gene matches. Germline V CDR1 and CDR2: MDHEN, SYDVKM. CDR3 length: 16 amino acids. The CDR3 is CASIGSGTANTGELFF. In DNA form, the CDR3 reads TGTGCCAGCATCGGGTCAGGGACAGCGAACACCGGGGAGCTGTTTTTT. Using reference TRBV28 and TRBJ2-2 for the parts outside the CDR3, the full variable domain is DVKVTQSSRYLVKRTGEKVFLECVQDMDHENMFWYRQDPGLGLRLIYFSYDVKMKEKGDIPEGYSVSREKKERFSLILESASTNQTSMYLCASIGSGTANTGELFFGEGSRLTVL.

The V gene is TRBV10-3, the J gene TRBJ1-1; 7 bases are a match to TRBD1. Germline V gene sequence: CDR1 ENHRY, CDR2 SYGVKD. V dropped 6 bases and J dropped 7; count of bases not matched to a gene: 8. This CDR3 is 13 amino acids long. Here the CDR3 DNA reads TGTGCCATCAGGCCGGACAGGCCAAGTGAAGCTTTCTTT. It translates to CAIRPDRPSEAFF.

This chain joins TRBV5-1 and TRBJ2-7, with D perhaps matching TRBD2 (5 bases). V dropped 4 bases and J dropped 0 bases, with 14 bases sitting between them. The germline V gene encodes CDR1 SGHRS and CDR2 YFSETQ. The CDR3 consists of 15 residues. The CDR3 DNA reads as TGCGCCAGCAGCATGGTCCTGGGGAGCTCCTACGAGCAGTACTTC. Translating it yields CASSMVLGSSYEQYF. Combining the CDR3 with reference TRBV5-1 and TRBJ2-7 gives the whole variable domain KAGVTQTPRYLIKTRGQQVTLSCSPISGHRSVSWYQQTPGQGLQFLFEYFSETQRNKGNFPGRFSGRQFSNSRSEMNVSTLELGDSALYLCASSMVLGSSYEQYFGPGTRLTVT.

This chain connects TRBV7-2 to TRBJ2-7; 10 bases align to TRBD1. The CDR3 has 15 amino acids. The germline gives CDR1 SGHTA, CDR2 FQGNSA. With V trimmed by 1 base and J by 5 bases, 5 bases remained unmatched. CDR3 in amino acids: CASSLEGQGTHEQYF. As DNA, the CDR3 is TGTGCCAGCAGCTTAGAGGGACAGGGGACCCACGAGCAGTACTTC.

The chain recombines TRBV6-6 with TRBJ2-3; 8 bases are a match to TRBD2. V lost 5 bases to trimming and J lost 3 bases; unmatched junction nucleotides: 7. Germline-derived CDR1 and CDR2 are MNHNY and SVGAGI (reference sequence). This CDR3 region has 15 residues. The CDR3 coding sequence is TGTGCCAGCAGTCTCGGGGGGGCCGGGACAGATACGCAGTATTTT. Residues: CASSLGGAGTDTQYF.

The chain joins TRBV15 to TRBJ1-5; possible D gene TRBD1, 5 bases. Trimming cost V 6 bases and J 2 bases, with 11 bases left between them. The CDR3 runs to 14 residues. The germline CDR1 and CDR2 sequences are LNHNV and YYDKDF (reference sequence). The DNA of the CDR3 is TGTGCCACCAGTTTCAGGGATCGCAATCAGCCCCAGCATTTT. It codes for CATSFRDRNQPQHF.